This TCR beta chain was sequenced for a study of cytomegalovirus exposure and HLA in healthy donors. The V gene's germline CDR1 is SNHLY and CDR2 FYNNEI. The CDR3 covers 14 residues. The V and J ends lost 7 bases and 7 bases, in that order; junction bases with no gene match: 13. PCR was performed using 60 Vbeta and 13 Jbeta primers. The protocol was immunoSEQ multiplex PCR, while the TCRdb copy is restricted to in-frame clones and leaves out a portion. The sample contains around 190,000 clones, approximately 85% of which appear only once. Input material: PBMCs. This chain connects TRBV2 to TRBJ2-7; 7 bases are a match to TRBD2. This TCR derives from a woman aged 45-65 years in good health and CMV-seronegative. Written as DNA, the CDR3 is TGTGCCAGCATCCCCCCCGAGTTGCGGGAGGAGCAGTACTTC. It translates to CASIPPELREEQYF.